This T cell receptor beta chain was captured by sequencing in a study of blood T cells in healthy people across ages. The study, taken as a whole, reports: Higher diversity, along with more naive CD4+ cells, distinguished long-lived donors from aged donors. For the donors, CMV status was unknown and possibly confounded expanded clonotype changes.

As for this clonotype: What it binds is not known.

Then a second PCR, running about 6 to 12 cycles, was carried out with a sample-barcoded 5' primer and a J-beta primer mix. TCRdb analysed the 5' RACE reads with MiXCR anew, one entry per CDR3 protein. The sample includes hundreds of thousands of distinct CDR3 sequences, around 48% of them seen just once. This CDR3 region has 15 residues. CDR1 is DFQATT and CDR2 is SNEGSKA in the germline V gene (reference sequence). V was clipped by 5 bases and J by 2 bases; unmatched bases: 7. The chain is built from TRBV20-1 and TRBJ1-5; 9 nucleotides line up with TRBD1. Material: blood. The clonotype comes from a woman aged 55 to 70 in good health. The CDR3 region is CSASTGTGRNQPQHF. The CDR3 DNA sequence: TGCAGTGCTTCCACCGGGACAGGGCGCAATCAGCCCCAGCATTTT.